Following are 28 T cell receptor beta chains from one sample sequenced in a study of blood T cell repertoires in COVID-19. The protocol was immunoSEQ multiplex PCR, while the TCRdb copy is restricted to in-frame clones and leaves out a portion. This table holds 30,000 to 40,000 clones, more than 85% found once. Input material: peripheral blood. The receptors here all came from a woman older than 75 with acute or convalescent COVID-19.

There are a few counts of this clone. CDR3 amino acids: CASSQADNSGNTIYF. The CDR3 coding sequence is TGCGCCAGCAGCCAGGCCGACAACTCTGGAAACACCATATATTTT. The chain combines TRBV4-1 with TRBJ1-3; no reliable D call. The germline V gene has CDR1 MGHRA and CDR2 YSYEKL. V shed 3 bases and J shed 0 bases, with 9 bases lying between them. The CDR3 has 15 residues.

The J gene is TRBJ1-2, the V gene TRBV29-1; TRBD1 is a possible D gene (6 bases). The CDR3 has 15 residues. V dropped 2 bases and J dropped 8 bases, with 21 bases sitting between them. CDR1 and CDR2 (germline): SQVTM, ANQGSEA. CDR3 sequence reads: CSVEKGVGRWEGYTF. Written as DNA, the CDR3 is TGCAGCGTTGAAAAGGGGGTCGGCAGGTGGGAGGGCTACACCTTC.

The chain employs TRBV27 and TRBJ1-5, with 9 bases matching TRBD1. The CDR3 sequence is 15 residues long. J gave up 0 bases and V 5 bases, and 2 bases lay outside the gene matches. Germline V gives CDR1 MNHEY, CDR2 SMNVEV (reference sequence). The CDR3 bases are TGTGCCAGCAGTCGGGACAGGGTTAGCAATCAGCCCCAGCATTTT. Encoded protein: CASSRDRVSNQPQHF.

This chain joins TRBV7-2 and TRBJ2-5; tentative D call: TRBD2 (6 bases). This CDR3 is 14 amino acids long. Trimming took 5 bases from V and 1 from J, leaving 11 bases between them. Germline V gene data show CDR1 as SGHTA and CDR2 as FQGNSA. CDR3 in amino acids: CASSHAGTQETQYF. The CDR3 region has the DNA TGTGCCAGCAGCCACGCGGGGACCCAAGAGACCCAGTACTTC. Based on the CDR3 plus reference TRBV7-2 and TRBJ2-5, the full variable domain is GAGVSQSPSNKVTEKGKDVELRCDPISGHTALYWYRQSLGQGLEFLIYFQGNSAPDKSGLPSDRFSAERTGGSVSTLTIQRTQQEDSAVYLCASSHAGTQETQYFGPGTRLLVL.

The chain couples TRBV5-1 to TRBJ2-3; 7 bases fit TRBD1. The CDR3 extends over 16 amino acids. V trimming: 4 bases; J trimming: 7 bases; junction bases outside the gene matches: 15. Germline V lookup: CDR1 SGHRS, CDR2 YFSETQ. The DNA for the CDR3 is TGCGCCAGCAGCCTCGATGGGACAGTGGGAGTCCATACGCAGTATTTT. The encoded protein is CASSLDGTVGVHTQYF.

The chain carries TRBV12-3 or TRBV12-4 and TRBJ1-1; D might be TRBD1 (6 bases). V was shortened by 10 bases and J by 4 bases, with 13 bases between the two germline ends. The CDR3 covers 12 residues. The CDR3 coding sequence is TGTGCCACCTCTCAGGGGAGCACTGAAGCTTTCTTT. Translating gives CATSQGSTEAFF.

This sequence joins TRBV6-5 and TRBJ2-2; 9 bases fit TRBD1. V gave up 6 bases and J gave up 5 bases; unmatched junction bases: 4. The CDR3 is 14 residues long. Per germline, CDR1 MNHEY and CDR2 SVGAGI. CDR3 in amino acids: CASRTGGRTGELFF. In nucleotides, the CDR3 is TGTGCCAGCAGGACAGGGGGGAGGACCGGGGAGCTGTTTTTT.

The chain joins TRBV6-1 to TRBJ1-2, with a tentative D call TRBD1 (6 bases). The CDR3 runs to 16 residues. Trimming shortened V by 6 bases and J by 2 bases, and 19 bases separated the two germline ends. CDR1 is MNHNS, CDR2 SASEGT, per germline. The CDR3 DNA is TGTGCCAGCAGGGAACATGTTGCCGACAGGAACTATGGCTACACCTTC. It specifies CASREHVADRNYGYTF.

The gene calls are TRBV6-6 and TRBJ1-1, with a weak D call TRBD1 (5 bases). With 4 bases removed from V and 2 bases from J, the gap between germline ends came to 11 bases. CDR3 length: 14 residues. CDR1 is MNHNY, CDR2 SVGAGI, per germline (reference sequence). The DNA for the CDR3 is TGTGCCAGCAGTTTAACAGGAAGCAACACTGAAGCTTTCTTT. Amino acid sequence: CASSLTGSNTEAFF.

J is TRBJ2-3 and V is TRBV5-1, with TRBD2 as a possible D gene (5 bases). CDR1 and CDR2 (germline): SGHRS, YFSETQ. V lost 0 bases and J lost 1, with 9 bases in between. CDR3 length: 15 residues. The CDR3 sequence is CASSLERAGTDTQYF. CDR3 bases: TGCGCCAGCAGCTTGGAGAGGGCCGGCACAGATACGCAGTATTTT.

Points on this clone: A read error may account for a junction end that differs from germline. The rearrangement links TRBV30 to TRBJ2-1; 9 bases line up with TRBD2. Germline V gives CDR1 GTSNPN, CDR2 SVGIG (reference sequence). The CDR3 contains 15 residues. CDR3 region: CAWSDASGVFNKQFF. The CDR3 bases are TGTGCCTGGAGTGATGCTAGCGGGGTCTTCAATAAGCAGTTCTTC.

The genes are TRBV5-1 and TRBJ1-4; 9 bases map to TRBD1. CDR1 is SGHRS and CDR2 is YFSETQ in the germline V gene. The V segment lost 7 bases and the J segment 8 bases; nucleotides outside the gene matches: 6. CDR3 length: 13 amino acids. The CDR3 nucleotides are TGCGCCAGCCGCCGGGACAGGGAGGAAAAACTGTTTTTT. It encodes CASRRDREEKLFF.

This chain uses TRBV3-1 (or the pseudogene TRBV3-2) with TRBJ1-2; 12 bases align to TRBD1. The CDR3 has 18 residues. Germline V lookup: CDR1 LGHDT, CDR2 YNNKEL (reference sequence). The V and J ends lost 0 bases and 0 bases, in that order; junction bases with no gene match: 5. For the CDR3, the DNA is TGTGCCAGCAGCCAAGAGGGACAGGGGGCGCAGGCTAACTATGGCTACACCTTC. This encodes CASSQEGQGAQANYGYTF.

The chain combines TRBV7-2 with TRBJ2-1; TRBD2 is a possible D gene (5 bases). The CDR3 sequence is 15 residues long. V was shortened by 0 bases and J by 1 base, with 7 bases between the two germline ends. Germline CDR1 is SGHTA and CDR2 is FQGNSA. This CDR3 reads CASSLARTSYNEQFF. CDR3 DNA sequence: TGTGCCAGCAGCTTAGCCAGGACTTCCTACAATGAGCAGTTCTTC.

The chain carries TRBV5-1 and TRBJ2-5; 7 positions agree with TRBD2. This CDR3 has 18 amino acids. Unmatched junction bases numbered 17, after V lost 1 base and J lost 5 bases. The germline CDR1 and CDR2 sequences are SGHRS and YFSETQ. This CDR3 is CASSLWSSGPERTETQYF. CDR3 bases: TGCGCCAGCAGCTTGTGGTCTAGCGGCCCCGAAAGAACTGAGACCCAGTACTTC.

V is TRBV10-2 and J is TRBJ2-7; TRBD1 aligns across 9 bases. CDR1 and CDR2 from the germline V gene are WSHSY and SAAADI. The CDR3 sequence is 16 residues long. The V segment lost 1 base and the J segment 5 bases; nucleotides outside the gene matches: 9. For the CDR3, the DNA is TGCGCCAGCAGTGAGTTTAGGACAGGGGATAAGAACGAGCAGTACTTC. This translates into CASSEFRTGDKNEQYF.

This clone was recorded once. The DNA for the CDR3 is TGTGCCAGCAGCCAAGTGGCACAGGGTGCGGAAAAACTGTTTTTT. Translation gives CASSQVAQGAEKLFF. This chain links TRBV4-2 with TRBJ1-4, with D possibly being TRBD1 (6 bases). The CDR3 totals 15 residues. CDR1 is LGHNA, CDR2 YNFKEQ, per germline. V was trimmed by 1 base and J by 8 bases, leaving 14 bases between them.

The chain combines TRBV11-1 with TRBJ1-3; D perhaps matches TRBD1 (5 bases). Germline V gives CDR1 SGHAT, CDR2 FQDESV (reference sequence). V lost 6 bases, J lost 0 bases, and 12 bases lay in between. The CDR3 consists of 15 residues. CDR3 loop: CASSLTGGSGNTIYF. CDR3 sequence (DNA): TGTGCCAGCAGTTTAACAGGCGGCTCTGGAAACACCATATATTTT.

Of note for this clone: Because the CDR3's place on the DNA is in doubt, the DNA is left out and the CDR3 is given as listed by TCRdb. V gene TRBV21-1 combines with J gene TRBJ2-1; the table calls TRBD2, which could not be checked here. TRBV21-1 constitutes a pseudogene. With termini counted, the CDR3 has 21 amino acids. The chain's CDR3 is CASSKVGRGTQFVGGDNEQFF.

About this clone itself: The same CDR3 can be traced to other DNA sequences in this sample. The chain links TRBV5-1 to TRBJ2-5, with 8 bases aligning to TRBD1. V dropped 1 base and J dropped 5; count of bases not matched to a gene: 4. The CDR3 is 14 amino acids. Germline V CDR1 and CDR2: SGHRS, YFSETQ. CDR3 coding DNA: TGCGCCAGCAGCTTGTCAGGGGGCAGGGAGACCCAGTACTTC. Protein sequence: CASSLSGGRETQYF.

This clone has just a few counts. The gene calls are TRBV7-8 and TRBJ2-7; maybe TRBD1 (5 bases). This CDR3 comprises 16 residues. Germline V gene sequence: CDR1 SGHVS, CDR2 FQNEAQ. V gave up 3 bases and J gave up 1 base, with 16 bases separating them. CDR3 loop: CASSFGTQETSYEQYF. The CDR3 DNA reads TGTGCCAGCAGCTTCGGCACACAGGAGACATCCTACGAGCAGTACTTC. The full variable domain, with the rest looked up from reference TRBV7-8 and TRBJ2-7, is GAGVSQSPRYKVAKRGQDVALRCDPISGHVSLFWYQQALGQGPEFLTYFQNEAQLDKSGLPSDRFFAERPEGSVSTLKIQRTQQEDSAVYLCASSFGTQETSYEQYFGPGTRLTVT.

The chain combines TRBV6-4 with TRBJ2-7; tentatively, D is TRBD1 (6 bases). The V and J ends lost 5 bases and 3 bases respectively, with 11 bases between them. The germline CDR1 and CDR2 sequences are MRHNA and SNTAGT. The CDR3 extends over 13 amino acids. The CDR3, as DNA: TGTGCCAGCAGTACACAGGGTGGCTACGAGCAGTACTTC. Encoded protein: CASSTQGGYEQYF.

On this clone: Sequence at one end of the junction differs from germline and may be a read error. The genes are TRBV3-1 (or the pseudogene TRBV3-2) and TRBJ1-1, with 12 bases fitting TRBD1. Per germline, CDR1 LGHDT and CDR2 YNNKEL (reference sequence). The CDR3 totals 13 residues. This CDR3 reads CASSRLGTGGLSF. The DNA for the CDR3 is TGTGCCAGCAGCCGACTCGGGACAGGGGGCCTCTCCTTT.

The chain combines TRBV11-2 with TRBJ2-7, with D maybe TRBD2 (5 bases). The V and J ends lost 5 bases and 8 bases respectively, with 16 bases between them. Germline V gene sequence: CDR1 SGHAT, CDR2 FQNNGV. The CDR3 spans 13 residues. In DNA, the CDR3 is TGTGCCAGCAGCCTAACGGGGAACAGAAAGCAGTACTTC. Protein product: CASSLTGNRKQYF. Full variable domain (outside the CDR3, taken from reference TRBV11-2 and TRBJ2-7): EAGVAQSPRYKIIEKRQSVAFWCNPISGHATLYWYQQILGQGPKLLIQFQNNGVVDDSQLPKDRFSAERLKGVDSTLKIQPAKLEDSAVYLCASSLTGNRKQYFGPGTRLTVT.

The V call is TRBV19, the J call TRBJ2-3, with 9 bases fitting TRBD1. Trimming at V came to 5 bases and at J to 3 bases, leaving 3 bases not matched to a gene. The CDR3 length is 14 residues. Germline-derived CDR1 and CDR2 are LNHDA and SQIVND (reference sequence). The CDR3 bases are TGTGCCAGTAGTTACGACAGGGGGACAGATACGCAGTATTTT. Translated: CASSYDRGTDTQYF. Filled out from reference TRBV19 and TRBJ2-3, the complete variable domain reads DGGITQSPKYLFRKEGQNVTLSCEQNLNHDAMYWYRQDPGQGLRLIYYSQIVNDFQKGDIAEGYSVSREKKESFPLTVTSAQKNPTAFYLCASSYDRGTDTQYFGPGTRLTVL.

V and J are TRBV30 and TRBJ1-1, with D perhaps matching TRBD1 (5 bases). CDR3 length: 16 amino acids. In germline, CDR1 is GTSNPN, CDR2 SVGIG (reference sequence). V was trimmed by 2 bases and J by 12 bases, leaving 28 bases between them. CDR3 in DNA: TGTGCCTGGAGTCCAAAAAGTTACCGGGGGGATGTAGGAACTTTCTTT. This gives the protein CAWSPKSYRGDVGTFF.

The count of this clone is one. The V and J genes are TRBV6-5 and TRBJ2-7, with no clear D. The germline gives CDR1 MNHEY, CDR2 SVGAGI. CDR3 length: 12 residues. The V and J ends lost 8 bases and 0 bases respectively, with 8 bases between them. Here the CDR3 DNA reads TGTGCCAGCCGTTCCAGCTCCTACGAGCAGTACTTC. This sequence encodes CASRSSSYEQYF.

The V call is TRBV6-6, the J call TRBJ2-1; TRBD2 matches 12 bases. CDR3 length: 17 amino acids. The germline CDR1 and CDR2 sequences are MNHNY and SVGAGI (reference sequence). The junction had 6 bases not matched to a gene; V was cut back by 6 bases and J by 0 bases. CDR3 in DNA: TGTGCCAGCAGCCGAGGACTAGCGGGGAGCTCCTACAATGAGCAGTTCTTC. This codes for CASSRGLAGSSYNEQFF.